This T cell receptor beta chain was obtained from a study of blood T cell repertoires in COVID-19. Study-level information: PBMCs, B-cell-depleted T cells, or T cells provided the cDNA or gDNA that made up the material.

The V gene's germline CDR1 is MNHNY and CDR2 SVGAGI (reference sequence). The CDR3 extends over 13 amino acids. Deletions cut 5 bases from V and 5 bases from J, with 12 bases between. Some clones are missing from TCRdb's copy, which holds only in-frame ones; the method was immunoSEQ multiplex PCR. The table includes 440,000 or so clones, 75% to 90% detected once. The material sequenced was peripheral blood. This clonotype originated in a woman aged 40 to 50 with COVID-19, enrolled during active disease. The V gene is TRBV6-6, the J gene TRBJ2-5, with a weak D call TRBD2 (6 bases). The DNA for the CDR3 is TGTGCCAGCAGTCGGGACTCGCCCGAGACCCAGTACTTC. Translation gives CASSRDSPETQYF.